This T cell receptor beta chain was recorded in a study of early T cells in non-severe SARS-CoV-2 infection. The CDR3 contains 14 residues. V lost 4 bases, J lost 4 bases, and 13 bases lay in between. Germline loops: CDR1 SGDLS, CDR2 YYNGEE. This clonotype was counted ten times or more. TCRdb reprocessed the 5' RACE reads with MiXCR, giving one entry per CDR3 protein. The sample lists tens of thousands of distinct CDR3 sequences, roughly 5.4% occurring once. The TCR was taken from an adult who was a healthcare worker with PCR-confirmed SARS-CoV-2 infection or an uninfected control (not recorded which). The chain recombines TRBV9 with TRBJ2-3, with TRBD2 as a possible D gene (6 bases). Source material: whole blood. In DNA form, the CDR3 reads TGTGCCAGCAGCCCCAGGACTACGGCAGATACGCAGTATTTT. Its protein is CASSPRTTADTQYF. Based on the CDR3 plus reference TRBV9 and TRBJ2-3, the full variable domain is DSGVTQTPKHLITATGQRVTLRCSPRSGDLSVYWYQQSLDQGLQFLIQYYNGEERAKGNILERFSAQQFPDLHSELNLSSLELGDSALYFCASSPRTTADTQYFGPGTRLTVL.